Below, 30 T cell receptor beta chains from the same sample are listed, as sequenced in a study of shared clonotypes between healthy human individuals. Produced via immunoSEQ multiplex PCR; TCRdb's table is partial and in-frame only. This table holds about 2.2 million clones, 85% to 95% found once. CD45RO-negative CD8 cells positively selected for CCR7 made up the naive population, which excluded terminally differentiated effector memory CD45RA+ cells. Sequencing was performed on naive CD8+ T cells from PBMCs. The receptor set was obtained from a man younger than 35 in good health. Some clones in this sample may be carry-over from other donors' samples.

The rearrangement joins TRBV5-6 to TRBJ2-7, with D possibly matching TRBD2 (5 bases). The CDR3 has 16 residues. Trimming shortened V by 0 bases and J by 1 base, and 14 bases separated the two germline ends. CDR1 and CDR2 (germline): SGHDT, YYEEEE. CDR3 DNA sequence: TGTGCCAGCAGCTTGGTAGTTCATCGCGGGTCCTACGAGCAGTACTTC. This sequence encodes CASSLVVHRGSYEQYF.

DNA of the CDR3: TGTGCCAGCAGCCCTAGGACACCCCGAAGTGGCGGGGAGCTGTTTTTT. Translation: CASSPRTPRSGGELFF. This chain joins TRBV11-2 and TRBJ2-2, with TRBD1 as a possible D gene (5 bases). The germline V and J ends were trimmed by 5 bases and 7 bases, with 20 bases remaining between them. The CDR3 totals 16 residues. Germline V lookup: CDR1 SGHAT, CDR2 FQNNGV.

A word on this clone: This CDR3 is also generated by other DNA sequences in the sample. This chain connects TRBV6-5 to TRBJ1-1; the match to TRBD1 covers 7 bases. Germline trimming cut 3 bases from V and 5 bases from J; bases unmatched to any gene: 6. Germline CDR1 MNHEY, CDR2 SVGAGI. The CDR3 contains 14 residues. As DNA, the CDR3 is TGTGCCAGCAGTTATTCAGGGGGGAGGACTGAAGCTTTCTTT. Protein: CASSYSGGRTEAFF.

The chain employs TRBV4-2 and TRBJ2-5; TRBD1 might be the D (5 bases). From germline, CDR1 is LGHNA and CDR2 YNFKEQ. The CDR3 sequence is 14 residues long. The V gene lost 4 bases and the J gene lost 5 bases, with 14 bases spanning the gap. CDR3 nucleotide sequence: TGTGCCAGCAGCCCCACCGACAGCCCGGAGACCCAGTACTTC. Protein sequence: CASSPTDSPETQYF.

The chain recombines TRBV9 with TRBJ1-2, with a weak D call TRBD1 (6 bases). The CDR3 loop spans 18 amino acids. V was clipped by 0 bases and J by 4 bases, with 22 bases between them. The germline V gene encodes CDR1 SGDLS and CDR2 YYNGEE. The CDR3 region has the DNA TGTGCCAGCAGCGTAGGGGCCCTGACAGGTCTCGAAGGCTATGGCTACACCTTC. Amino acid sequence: CASSVGALTGLEGYGYTF. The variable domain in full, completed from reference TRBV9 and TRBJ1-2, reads DSGVTQTPKHLITATGQRVTLRCSPRSGDLSVYWYQQSLDQGLQFLIQYYNGEERAKGNILERFSAQQFPDLHSELNLSSLELGDSALYFCASSVGALTGLEGYGYTFGSGTRLTVV.

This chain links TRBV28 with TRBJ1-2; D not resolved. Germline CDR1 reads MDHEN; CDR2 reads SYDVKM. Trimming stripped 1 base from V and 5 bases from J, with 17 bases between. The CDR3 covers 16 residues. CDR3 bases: TGTGCCAGCAGTTTATCTTATCAGTACAGTCCATATGGCTACACCTTC. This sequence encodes CASSLSYQYSPYGYTF.

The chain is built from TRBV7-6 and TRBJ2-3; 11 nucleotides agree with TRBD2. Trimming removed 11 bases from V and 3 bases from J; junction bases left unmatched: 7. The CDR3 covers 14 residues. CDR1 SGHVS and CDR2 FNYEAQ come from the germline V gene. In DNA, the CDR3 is TGTGCCGTCGGACTAGCGGGCTTGACAGATACGCAGTATTTT. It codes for CAVGLAGLTDTQYF.

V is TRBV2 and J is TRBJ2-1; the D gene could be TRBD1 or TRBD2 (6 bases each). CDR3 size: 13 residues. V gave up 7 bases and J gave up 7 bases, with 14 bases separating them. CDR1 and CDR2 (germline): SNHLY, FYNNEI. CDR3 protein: CASTLGGLNEQFF. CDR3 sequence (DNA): TGTGCCAGCACTCTTGGGGGGCTTAATGAGCAGTTCTTC.

The CDR3 sequence: CASMEEAGYTF. The CDR3 bases are TGTGCCAGCATGGAAGAGGCTGGCTACACCTTC. J is TRBJ1-2 and V is TRBV6-1; D is undetermined. The CDR3 runs to 11 residues. The germline gives CDR1 MNHNS, CDR2 SASEGT. Deletions cut 7 bases from V and 7 bases from J, with 10 bases between.

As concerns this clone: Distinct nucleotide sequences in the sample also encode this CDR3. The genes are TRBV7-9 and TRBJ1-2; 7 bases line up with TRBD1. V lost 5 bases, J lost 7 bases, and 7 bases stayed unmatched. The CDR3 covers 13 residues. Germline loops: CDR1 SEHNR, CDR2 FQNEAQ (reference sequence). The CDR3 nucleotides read TGTGCCAGCAGCCCCGACAGGGCTGGTGGCTACACCTTC. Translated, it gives CASSPDRAGGYTF.

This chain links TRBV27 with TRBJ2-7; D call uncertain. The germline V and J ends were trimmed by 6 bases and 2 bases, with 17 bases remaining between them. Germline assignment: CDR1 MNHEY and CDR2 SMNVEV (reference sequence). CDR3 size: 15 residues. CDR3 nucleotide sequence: TGTGCCAGCAGCCTCTCCCTTTTTGGCGCCTACGAGCAGTACTTC. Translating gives CASSLSLFGAYEQYF.

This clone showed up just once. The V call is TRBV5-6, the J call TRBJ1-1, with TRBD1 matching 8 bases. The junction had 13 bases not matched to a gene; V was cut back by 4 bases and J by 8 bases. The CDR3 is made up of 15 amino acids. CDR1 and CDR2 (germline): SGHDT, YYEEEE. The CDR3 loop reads CASSMEGQGALEAFF. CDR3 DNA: TGTGCCAGCAGCATGGAGGGGCAGGGGGCGTTGGAAGCTTTCTTT.

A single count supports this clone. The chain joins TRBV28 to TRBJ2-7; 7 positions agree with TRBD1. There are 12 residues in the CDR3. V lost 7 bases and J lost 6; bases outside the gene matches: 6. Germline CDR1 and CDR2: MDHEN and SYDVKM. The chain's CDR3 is CASKGTAVEQYF. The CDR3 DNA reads TGTGCCAGCAAGGGGACAGCCGTCGAGCAGTACTTC.

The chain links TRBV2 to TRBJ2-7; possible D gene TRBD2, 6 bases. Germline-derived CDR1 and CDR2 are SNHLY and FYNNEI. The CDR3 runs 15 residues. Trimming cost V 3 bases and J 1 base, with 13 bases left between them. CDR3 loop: CASSDYSGISYEQYF. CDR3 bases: TGTGCCAGCAGTGATTATAGCGGAATTTCCTACGAGCAGTACTTC.

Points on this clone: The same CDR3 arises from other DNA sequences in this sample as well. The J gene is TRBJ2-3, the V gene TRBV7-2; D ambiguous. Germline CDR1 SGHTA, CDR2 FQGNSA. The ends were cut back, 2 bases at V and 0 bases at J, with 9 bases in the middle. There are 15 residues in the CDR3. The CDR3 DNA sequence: TGTGCCAGCAGCTTACTGGCTCCTAGCACAGATACGCAGTATTTT. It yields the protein CASSLLAPSTDTQYF.

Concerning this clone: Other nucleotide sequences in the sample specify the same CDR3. CDR3 sequence (DNA): TGTGCCAGCAGTTTATCCGGGGCCAACGTCCTGACTTTC. It encodes CASSLSGANVLTF. This chain joins TRBV27 and TRBJ2-6; D is uncertain. The CDR3 is 13 residues long. Germline-derived CDR1 and CDR2 are MNHEY and SMNVEV (reference sequence). V lost 0 bases to trimming and J lost 4 bases, with 1 base between them.

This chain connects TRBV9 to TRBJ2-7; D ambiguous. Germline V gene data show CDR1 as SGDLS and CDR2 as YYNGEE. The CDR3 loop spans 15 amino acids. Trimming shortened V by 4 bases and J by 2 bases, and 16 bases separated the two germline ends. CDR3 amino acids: CASSPRSQPTYEQYF. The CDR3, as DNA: TGTGCCAGCAGCCCCCGCTCACAACCAACCTACGAGCAGTACTTC.

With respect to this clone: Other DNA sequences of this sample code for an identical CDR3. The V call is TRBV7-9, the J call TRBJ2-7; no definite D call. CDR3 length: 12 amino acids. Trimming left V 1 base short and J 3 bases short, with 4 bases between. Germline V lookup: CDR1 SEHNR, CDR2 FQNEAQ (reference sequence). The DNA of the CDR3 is TGTGCCAGCAGCTTAGATGTCTACGAGCAGTACTTC. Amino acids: CASSLDVYEQYF.

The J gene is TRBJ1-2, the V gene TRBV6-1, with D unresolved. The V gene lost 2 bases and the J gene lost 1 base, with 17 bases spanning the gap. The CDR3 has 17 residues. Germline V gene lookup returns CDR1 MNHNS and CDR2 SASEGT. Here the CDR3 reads CASSEYPSVGSNYGYTF. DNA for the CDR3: TGTGCCAGCAGTGAATATCCCTCGGTAGGGAGTAACTATGGCTACACCTTC.

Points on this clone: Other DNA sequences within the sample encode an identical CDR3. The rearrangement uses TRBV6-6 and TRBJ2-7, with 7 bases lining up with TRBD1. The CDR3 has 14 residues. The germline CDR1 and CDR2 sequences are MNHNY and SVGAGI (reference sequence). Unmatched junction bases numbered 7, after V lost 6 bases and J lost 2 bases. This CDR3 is CASRLPGQTYEQYF. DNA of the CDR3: TGTGCCAGCAGGCTTCCGGGACAGACCTACGAGCAGTACTTC.

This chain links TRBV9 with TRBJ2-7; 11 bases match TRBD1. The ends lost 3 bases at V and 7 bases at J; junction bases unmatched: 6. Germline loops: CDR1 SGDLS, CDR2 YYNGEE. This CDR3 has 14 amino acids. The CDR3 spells CASSAGQGAREQYF. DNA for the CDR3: TGTGCCAGCAGCGCCGGACAGGGGGCGAGGGAGCAGTACTTC.

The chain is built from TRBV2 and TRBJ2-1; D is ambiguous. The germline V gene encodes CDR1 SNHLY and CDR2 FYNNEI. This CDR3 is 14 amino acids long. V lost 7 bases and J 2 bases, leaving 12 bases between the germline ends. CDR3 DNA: TGTGCCAGCATGATAGATGCTACCTACAATGAGCAGTTCTTC. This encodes CASMIDATYNEQFF. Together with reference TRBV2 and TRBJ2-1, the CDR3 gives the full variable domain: EPEVTQTPSHQVTQMGQEVILRCVPISNHLYFYWYRQILGQKVEFLVSFYNNEISEKSEIFDDQFSVERPDGSNFTLKIRSTKLEDSAMYFCASMIDATYNEQFFGPGTRLTVL.

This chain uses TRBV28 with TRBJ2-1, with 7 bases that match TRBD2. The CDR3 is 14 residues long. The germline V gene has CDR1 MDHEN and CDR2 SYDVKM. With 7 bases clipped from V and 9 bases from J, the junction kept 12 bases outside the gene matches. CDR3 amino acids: CASKAGVYSGEQFF. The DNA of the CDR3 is TGTGCCAGCAAGGCGGGAGTATACTCGGGTGAGCAGTTCTTC.

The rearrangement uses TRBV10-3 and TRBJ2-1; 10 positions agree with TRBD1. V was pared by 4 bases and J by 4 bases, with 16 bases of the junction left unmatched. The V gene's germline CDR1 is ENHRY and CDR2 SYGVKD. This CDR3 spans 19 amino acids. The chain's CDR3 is CAISGADRGREPLYNEQFF. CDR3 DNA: TGTGCCATCAGTGGGGCTGACAGGGGGCGAGAGCCACTTTACAATGAGCAGTTCTTC.

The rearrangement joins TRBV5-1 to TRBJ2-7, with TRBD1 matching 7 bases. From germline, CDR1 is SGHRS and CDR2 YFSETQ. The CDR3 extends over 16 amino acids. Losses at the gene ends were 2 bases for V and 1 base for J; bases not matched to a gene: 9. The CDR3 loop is CASSLTRQGLSYEQYF. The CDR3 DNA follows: TGCGCCAGCAGCTTAACAAGACAGGGCCTATCCTACGAGCAGTACTTC.

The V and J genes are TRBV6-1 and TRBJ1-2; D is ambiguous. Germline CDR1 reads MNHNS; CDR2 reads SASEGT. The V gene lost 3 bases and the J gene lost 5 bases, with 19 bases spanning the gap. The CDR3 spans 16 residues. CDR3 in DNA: TGTGCCAGCAGTGACGTTTGGGTTCGTGCTCTGTATGGCTACACCTTC. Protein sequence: CASSDVWVRALYGYTF.

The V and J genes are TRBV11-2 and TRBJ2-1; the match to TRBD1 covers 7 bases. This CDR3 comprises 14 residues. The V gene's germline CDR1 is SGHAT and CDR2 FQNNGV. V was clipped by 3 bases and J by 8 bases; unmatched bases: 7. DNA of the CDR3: TGTGCCAGCAGCTTGGGACAGCCTAGGTATGAGCAGTTCTTC. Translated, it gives CASSLGQPRYEQFF.

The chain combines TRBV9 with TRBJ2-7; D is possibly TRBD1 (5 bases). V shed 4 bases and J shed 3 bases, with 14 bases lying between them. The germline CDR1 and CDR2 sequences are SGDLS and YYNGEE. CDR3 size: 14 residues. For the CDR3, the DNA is TGTGCCAGCAGCCCCCGTGCAGGGTTCTACGAGCAGTACTTC. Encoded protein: CASSPRAGFYEQYF.

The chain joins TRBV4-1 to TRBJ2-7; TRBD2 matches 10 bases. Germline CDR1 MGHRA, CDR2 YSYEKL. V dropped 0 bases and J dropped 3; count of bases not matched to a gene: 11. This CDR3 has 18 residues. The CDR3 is CASSQDLRVASGSYEQYF. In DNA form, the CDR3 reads TGCGCCAGCAGCCAAGATCTACGGGTCGCTAGCGGGAGCTACGAGCAGTACTTC.

DNA for the CDR3: TGTGCCAGCAGCTTCAATAACAATGAGCAGTTCTTC. Protein sequence: CASSFNNNEQFF. The chain couples TRBV7-6 to TRBJ2-1; D not resolved. V lost 3 bases and J lost 5, with 5 bases in between. The germline V gene encodes CDR1 SGHVS and CDR2 FNYEAQ. CDR3 size: 12 residues.